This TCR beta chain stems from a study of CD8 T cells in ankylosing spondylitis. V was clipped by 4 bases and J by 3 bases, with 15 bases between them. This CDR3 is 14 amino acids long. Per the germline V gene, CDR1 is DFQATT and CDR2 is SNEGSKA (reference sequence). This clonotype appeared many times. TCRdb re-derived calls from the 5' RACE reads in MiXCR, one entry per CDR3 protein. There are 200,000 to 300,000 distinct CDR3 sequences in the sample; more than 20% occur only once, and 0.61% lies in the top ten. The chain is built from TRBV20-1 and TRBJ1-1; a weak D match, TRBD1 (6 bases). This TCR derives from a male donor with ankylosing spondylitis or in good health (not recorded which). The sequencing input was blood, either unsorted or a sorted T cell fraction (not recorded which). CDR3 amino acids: CSATRGRLDTEAFF. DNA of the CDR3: TGCAGTGCTACCAGGGGACGTTTGGACACTGAAGCTTTCTTT.